A single sample is the source of the 20 T cell receptor beta chains below, sequenced in a study of blood T cells in healthy people across ages. A second about 6 to 12 cycle PCR used barcoded and J-beta primers. TCRdb redid the calling of the 5' RACE reads with MiXCR, one entry per CDR3 protein. In the table there are roughly 800,000 distinct CDR3 sequences, 58% of which are singletons. Material: blood. The receptors were gathered from a man under 40 in good health.

J is TRBJ2-1 and V is TRBV27; D remains ambiguous. There are 16 residues in the CDR3. Trimming took 6 bases from V and 4 from J, leaving 19 bases between them. Germline values: CDR1 MNHEY, CDR2 SMNVEV (reference sequence). The CDR3 DNA sequence: TGTGCCAGCAGGGCAGTCCCTAATCCACTATACAATGAGCAGTTCTTC. It yields the protein CASRAVPNPLYNEQFF.

The CDR3 DNA reads as TGCAGTGCTAGAGCGGGGGGGAACTACGAGCAGTACTTC. It yields the protein CSARAGGNYEQYF. The chain is built from TRBV20-1 and TRBJ2-7, with 8 bases that match TRBD2. CDR3 length equals 13 residues. The germline CDR1 and CDR2 sequences are DFQATT and SNEGSKA (reference sequence). The J segment lost 3 bases and the V segment lost 1 base, leaving 2 bases of the junction unmatched.

V and J are TRBV18 and TRBJ2-5; 9 bases line up with TRBD2. Germline assignment: CDR1 KGHSH and CDR2 LQKENI. Losses at the gene ends were 5 bases for V and 3 bases for J; bases not matched to a gene: 10. This CDR3 has 16 residues. CDR3 amino acids: CASSSNFLAGEETQYF. The DNA for the CDR3 is TGTGCCAGCTCATCAAACTTTTTAGCGGGAGAAGAGACCCAGTACTTC.

J is TRBJ2-7 and V is TRBV5-1; D is perhaps TRBD2 (5 bases). The ends were cut back, 0 bases at V and 6 bases at J, with 13 bases in the middle. This CDR3 region has 14 residues. Germline CDR1 reads SGHRS; CDR2 reads YFSETQ. The CDR3 sequence: CASSLVFGSGEQYF. CDR3 bases: TGCGCCAGCAGCTTGGTGTTTGGGAGTGGCGAGCAGTACTTC.

The chain recombines TRBV4-2 with TRBJ2-1; TRBD2 agrees at 10 bases. CDR1 and CDR2 (germline): LGHNA, YNFKEQ. The CDR3 extends over 16 amino acids. Losses at the gene ends were 0 bases for V and 7 bases for J; bases not matched to a gene: 6. In DNA form, the CDR3 reads TGTGCCAGCAGCCAAGAGATAGCGGGAGGAGGAAATGAGCAGTTCTTC. Translation gives CASSQEIAGGGNEQFF.

The genes are TRBV5-5 and TRBJ2-3, with a weak D call TRBD1 (5 bases). The CDR3 totals 16 residues. The germline V and J ends were trimmed by 2 bases and 4 bases, with 17 bases remaining between them. Germline CDR1 is SGHKS and CDR2 is YYEKEE (reference sequence). CDR3 sequence: CASSFGASWSPDTQYF. CDR3 sequence (DNA): TGTGCCAGCAGCTTTGGGGCGAGTTGGTCGCCAGATACGCAGTATTTT.

V gene TRBV7-9 combines with J gene TRBJ2-1, with D unclear. CDR1 and CDR2 from the germline V gene are SEHNR and FQNEAQ (reference sequence). The CDR3 is 14 residues long. V shed 3 bases and J shed 9 bases, with 15 bases lying between them. The CDR3, as DNA: TGTGCCAGCAGCTTTATCGTAATCGGAAGTGAGCAGTTCTTC. Protein sequence: CASSFIVIGSEQFF.

This clonotype showed up many times. A much larger clone differs from this one at a single base, so this may be a read error. V gene TRBV10-3 combines with J gene TRBJ2-5; D not resolved. The CDR3 loop spans 14 amino acids. V was clipped by 0 bases and J by 11 bases, with 16 bases between them. The V gene's germline CDR1 is ENHRY and CDR2 SYGVKD. CDR3: CAISESTFPNEQYF. The CDR3 DNA is TGTGCCATCAGTGAGTCGACTTTTCCCAATGAGCAGTACTTC.

This chain uses TRBV4-2 with TRBJ2-7; 7 nucleotides agree with TRBD1. Germline V lookup: CDR1 LGHNA, CDR2 YNFKEQ. This CDR3 comprises 15 residues. With 7 bases clipped from V and 5 bases from J, the junction kept 14 bases outside the gene matches. Here the CDR3 reads CASNQTGQSGNEQYF. In DNA form, the CDR3 reads TGTGCCAGCAACCAGACGGGACAGTCAGGCAACGAGCAGTACTTC.

This rearrangement joins TRBV6-5 to TRBJ2-3; TRBD1 matches at 9 bases. The CDR3 runs 20 residues. V lost 3 bases and J lost 2; bases outside the gene matches: 18. The germline V gene has CDR1 MNHEY and CDR2 SVGAGI. CDR3 sequence reads: CASSYTNLPGTGISTDTQYF. The CDR3 DNA sequence: TGTGCCAGCAGTTATACTAATCTTCCCGGGACAGGGATATCCACAGATACGCAGTATTTT.

This clonotype was counted only a few times. V usage is TRBV20-1 and J usage is TRBJ1-5; D perhaps matches TRBD1 (5 bases). The germline CDR1 and CDR2 sequences are DFQATT and SNEGSKA (reference sequence). This CDR3 region has 14 residues. CDR3 residues: CNGGRAARNQPQHF. CDR3 sequence (DNA): TGCAACGGGGGTCGGGCTGCACGCAATCAGCCCCAGCATTTT.

The chain employs TRBV4-3 and TRBJ2-5; D perhaps matches TRBD2 (5 bases). Per germline, CDR1 LGHNA and CDR2 YSLEER. This CDR3 contains 15 residues. The V and J ends lost 4 bases and 4 bases respectively, with 16 bases between them. CDR3 protein: CASSLGSGKRETQYF. CDR3 nucleotide sequence: TGCGCCAGCAGCCTCGGCTCCGGGAAACGAGAGACCCAGTACTTC.

This clonotype was seen only a few times. The V and J genes are TRBV20-1 and TRBJ2-7; TRBD2 matches at 9 bases. J gave up 5 bases and V 3 bases, and 5 bases lay outside the gene matches. In germline, CDR1 is DFQATT, CDR2 SNEGSKA (reference sequence). CDR3 size: 13 residues. DNA of the CDR3: TGCAGTGCTAGGGGACTAGCTAAAAACGAGCAGTACTTC. Translation: CSARGLAKNEQYF.

This clonotype was counted once. V gene TRBV12-3 or TRBV12-4 combines with J gene TRBJ1-1, with a weak D call TRBD1 (6 bases). Deletions cut 6 bases from V and 6 bases from J, with 11 bases between. CDR3 length: 12 amino acids. In nucleotides, the CDR3 is TGTGCCAGCAGCAGGACAGTCGCTGAAGCTTTCTTT. It specifies CASSRTVAEAFF.

This chain links TRBV4-2 with TRBJ1-2; 7 bases map to TRBD1. From germline, CDR1 is LGHNA and CDR2 YNFKEQ. This CDR3 region has 16 residues. The V and J ends lost 2 bases and 3 bases, in that order; junction bases with no gene match: 9. The DNA for the CDR3 is TGTGCCAGCAGCCAATCCTGGGGGACAGACTACTATGGCTACACCTTC. Protein: CASSQSWGTDYYGYTF.

This clonotype was detected only a few times. This rearrangement joins TRBV20-1 to TRBJ2-5, with D uncertain. The germline gives CDR1 DFQATT, CDR2 SNEGSKA (reference sequence). This CDR3 is 12 amino acids long. The V and J ends lost 3 bases and 5 bases respectively, with 10 bases between them. Here the CDR3 reads CSASAEVETQYF. CDR3 DNA sequence: TGCAGTGCTAGTGCAGAAGTGGAGACCCAGTACTTC.

The rearrangement joins TRBV6-1 to TRBJ1-5; D is uncertain. This CDR3 region has 13 residues. Per the germline V gene, CDR1 is MNHNS and CDR2 is SASEGT. V shed 10 bases and J shed 1 base, with 11 bases lying between them. CDR3 region: CATGLKSNQPQHF. For the CDR3, the DNA is TGTGCCACCGGACTTAAGAGCAATCAGCCCCAGCATTTT.

The rearrangement links TRBV6-1 to TRBJ1-2; TRBD1 matches at 7 bases. The trim removed 3 bases at V and 4 bases at J, leaving 8 bases unmatched. The CDR3 sequence is 15 residues long. CDR1 MNHNS and CDR2 SASEGT come from the germline V gene. The CDR3 nucleotides are TGTGCCAGCAGTGATGTGGGACAGCTAGTCTATGGCTACACCTTC. Protein product: CASSDVGQLVYGYTF.

The V call is TRBV6-1, the J call TRBJ2-1; 7 nucleotides line up with TRBD2. This CDR3 comprises 14 residues. J was trimmed by 3 bases and V by 3 bases; bases with no gene match: 2. The germline gives CDR1 MNHNS, CDR2 SASEGT. The CDR3 DNA follows: TGTGCCAGCAGTGAGGGAGGGGACTACAATGAGCAGTTCTTC. Encoded protein: CASSEGGDYNEQFF.

The CDR3 is CASSLMGEIDGYTF. The DNA for the CDR3 is TGTGCCAGCAGCTTAATGGGGGAGATCGATGGCTACACCTTC. The chain has TRBV7-9 and TRBJ1-2, with D maybe TRBD1 (5 bases). Germline V CDR1 and CDR2: SEHNR, FQNEAQ (reference sequence). The CDR3 has 14 residues. Deletions cut 2 bases from V and 6 bases from J, with 13 bases between. Supplemented by reference TRBV7-9 and TRBJ1-2, the full variable domain reads DTGVSQNPRHKITKRGQNVTFRCDPISEHNRLYWYRQTLGQGPEFLTYFQNEAQLEKSRLLSDRFSAERPKGSFSTLEIQRTEQGDSAMYLCASSLMGEIDGYTFGSGTRLTVV.